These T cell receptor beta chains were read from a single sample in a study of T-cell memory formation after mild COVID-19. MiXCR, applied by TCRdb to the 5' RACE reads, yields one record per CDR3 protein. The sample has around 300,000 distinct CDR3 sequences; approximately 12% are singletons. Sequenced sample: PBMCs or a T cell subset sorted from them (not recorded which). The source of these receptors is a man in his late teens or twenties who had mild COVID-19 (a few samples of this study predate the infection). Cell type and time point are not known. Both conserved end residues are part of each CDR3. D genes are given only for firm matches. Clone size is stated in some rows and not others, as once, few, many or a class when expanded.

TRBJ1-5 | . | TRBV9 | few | TGTGCCAGCAGCGTATCAGGGGCGGGGAATCAGCCCCAGCATTTT | CASSVSGAGNQPQHF
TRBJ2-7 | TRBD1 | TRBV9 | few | TGTGCCAGCAGCGTAGATTCGGGACAGGGGGTCCACGAGCAGTACTTC | CASSVDSGQGVHEQYF
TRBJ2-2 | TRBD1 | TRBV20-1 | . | TGCAGTGCGTGTGACAGGGGTGAACGCGCCGGGGAGCTGTTTTTT | CSACDRGERAGELFF
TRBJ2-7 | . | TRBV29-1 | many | TGCAGCGCCGGTAATGTCGGGCGCCTTAGGGACGAGCAGTACTTC | CSAGNVGRLRDEQYF
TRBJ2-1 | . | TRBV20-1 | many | TGCAGTGCTATGGGGCCAGTAGATGCCTACAATGAGCAGTTCTTC | CSAMGPVDAYNEQFF
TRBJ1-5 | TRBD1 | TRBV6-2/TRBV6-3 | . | TGTGCCAGCAGGCAACAGGGGGGTCAGCCCCAGCATTTT | CASRQQGGQPQHF
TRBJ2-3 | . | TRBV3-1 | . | TGTGCCAGCAGCCAGGAGGGGGGGCCAGATACGCAGTATTTT | CASSQEGGPDTQYF
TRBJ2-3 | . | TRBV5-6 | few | TGTGCCAGCAGCTTTTTTGGGGGACGCACAGATACGCAGTATTTT | CASSFFGGRTDTQYF
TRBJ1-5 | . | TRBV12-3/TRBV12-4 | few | TGTGCCAGCAGGCCCCCAGGGGGCAATCAGCCCCAGCATTTT | CASRPPGGNQPQHF
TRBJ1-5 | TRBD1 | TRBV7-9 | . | TGTGCCAGCAGCTTAGGGGCAGGGGGCTTGATTCAGCCCCAGCATTTT | CASSLGAGGLIQPQHF
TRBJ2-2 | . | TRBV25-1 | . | TGTGCCAGCAGTGAATCCCTCAGGATGACCGGGGAGCTGTTTTTT | CASSESLRMTGELFF
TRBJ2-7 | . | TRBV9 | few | TGTGCCAGCAGCGCTGACAGCGACTCCTACGAGCAGTACTTC | CASSADSDSYEQYF
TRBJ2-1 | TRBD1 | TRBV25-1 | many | TGTGCCAGCAGTGCGACAGGGGGTAGGGATGAGCAGTTCTTC | CASSATGGRDEQFF
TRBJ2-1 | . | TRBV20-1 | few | TGCAGTGCTAGAGGGGGTCCCAATGAGCAGTTCTTC | CSARGGPNEQFF
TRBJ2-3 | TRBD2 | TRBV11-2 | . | TGTGCCAGCAGCTTTCTAGCGGGGGCGCGCACAGATACGCAGTATTTT | CASSFLAGARTDTQYF
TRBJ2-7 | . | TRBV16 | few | TGTGCCAGCAGCCACCTTCGGCCCGTCTACGAGCAGTACTTC | CASSHLRPVYEQYF
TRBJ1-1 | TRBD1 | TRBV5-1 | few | TGCGCCAGCAGCTTGGGTGGACAGGACTACCAAGCTTTCTTT | CASSLGGQDYQAFF
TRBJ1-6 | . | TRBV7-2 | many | TGTGCCAGCAGCCAACAGGCTAGGGGACCCCTCCACTTT | CASSQQARGPLHF
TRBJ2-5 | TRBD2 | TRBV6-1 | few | TGTGCCAGCAGTCCGATGACTAGCGGGGAAGAGACCCAGTACTTC | CASSPMTSGEETQYF
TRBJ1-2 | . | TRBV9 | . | TGTGCCAGCAGCGTAGCTGGGGGAACTAACTATGGCTACACCTTC | CASSVAGGTNYGYTF
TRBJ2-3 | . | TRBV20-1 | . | TGCAGTGCCCACTCCACAGATACGCAGTATTTT | CSAHSTDTQYF
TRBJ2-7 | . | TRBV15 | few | TGTGCCACCAGCACAGGACGGACGGAGATCTACGAGCAGTACTTC | CATSTGRTEIYEQYF
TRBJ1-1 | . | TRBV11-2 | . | TGTGCCAGCAGCCCTGACAGAGGTCGGGACACTGAAGCTTTCTTT | CASSPDRGRDTEAFF
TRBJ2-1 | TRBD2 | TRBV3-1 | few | TGTGCCAGCAGCCACTCCACGGGGGGGAACCTCTACAATGAGCAGTTCTTC | CASSHSTGGNLYNEQFF
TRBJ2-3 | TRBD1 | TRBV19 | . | TGTGCCAGTAGTATGACAGGGAGCACAGATACGCAGTATTTT | CASSMTGSTDTQYF
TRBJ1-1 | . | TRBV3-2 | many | TGTGCCAGCAAGGGGGCTTTCTTT | CASKGAFF
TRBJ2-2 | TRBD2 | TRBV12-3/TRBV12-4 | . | TGTGCCAGCAGCTTAGCCCTAGCGGGGGTTACCGGGGAGCTGTTTTTT | CASSLALAGVTGELFF
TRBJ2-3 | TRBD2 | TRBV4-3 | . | TGCGCCAGCAGCCAAGGGGGACTAGCGGGGGGCACAGATACGCAGTATTTT | CASSQGGLAGGTDTQYF
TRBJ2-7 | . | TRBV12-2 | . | TGTGCAAGTCGCTTGAGGGACGGGTTACCCTACGAGCAGTACTTC | CASRLRDGLPYEQYF
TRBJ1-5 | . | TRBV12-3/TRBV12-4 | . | TGTGCCAGCAGCCCCCGGGGGGACGGGTGGCATCCCCAGCATTTT | CASSPRGDGWHPQHF
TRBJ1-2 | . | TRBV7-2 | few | TGTGCCAGCAGCTTAGCAGCGACTCGAGCTAACTATGGCTACACCTTC | CASSLAATRANYGYTF
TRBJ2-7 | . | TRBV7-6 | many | TGTGCCAGCAGCTTAGCCGGGGCGGGCGAGCAGTACTTC | CASSLAGAGEQYF
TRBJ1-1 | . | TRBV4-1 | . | TGCGCCAGCAGCCCGGGGGGGTTCACTGAAGCTTTCTTT | CASSPGGFTEAFF
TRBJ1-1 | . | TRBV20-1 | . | TGCAGTGCTAGGACAGGACACCCTAACACTGAAGCTTTCTTT | CSARTGHPNTEAFF
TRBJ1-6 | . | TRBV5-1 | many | TGCGCCAGCAGCTTCGGGACTGGTGATTCACCCCTCCACTTT | CASSFGTGDSPLHF
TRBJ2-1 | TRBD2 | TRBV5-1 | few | TGCGCCAGCAGCTTGACCCCCAGCGGGGGGGACAATGAGCAGTTCTTC | CASSLTPSGGDNEQFF
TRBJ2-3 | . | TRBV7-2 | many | TGTGCCAGCAGCTGGCTTAGGGATACGCAGTATTTT | CASSWLRDTQYF
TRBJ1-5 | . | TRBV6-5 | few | TGTGCCAGCAGCCGAGGGGTGAGGCAGCCCCAGCATTTT | CASSRGVRQPQHF
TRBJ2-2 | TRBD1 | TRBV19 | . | TGTGCCAGCAGACAGGGAAGTGCAACCGGGGAGCTGTTTTTT | CASRQGSATGELFF
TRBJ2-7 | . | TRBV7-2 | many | TGTGCCAGCAGCACAGCCTACGAGCAGTACTTC | CASSTAYEQYF
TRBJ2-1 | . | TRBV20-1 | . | TGCAGTGCTAGGGGGGTCCCGGAGACGGTCTACAATGAGCAGTTCTTC | CSARGVPETVYNEQFF